This TCR beta chain was observed in a study of CD8 T cells in ankylosing spondylitis. The study's findings and limits: Significant enrichment of disease-linked clones was reported in matched ankylosing spondylitis synovial fluid. Past research had described some motif variants in reactive arthritis synovial fluid and blood. Disease-linked clones were CD8+ and relatively rare in peripheral blood. A TCR beta motif made of 7 to 9 highly homologous variants seemed typical of ankylosing spondylitis blood.

V lost 7 bases and J 8 bases, leaving 22 bases between the germline ends. Germline values: CDR1 SGHRS, CDR2 YFSETQ. This CDR3 has 15 residues. As concerns this clonotype: Its antigen is still unknown.

Making the TCR beta libraries involved quantitative 5'-RACE with molecular barcodes. TCRdb reprocessed the 5' RACE reads with MiXCR, giving one entry per CDR3 protein. The sample includes approximately 400,000 distinct CDR3 sequences, approximately 26% seen only once; the top ten take approximately 1%. The sequencing input was blood, either unsorted or a sorted T cell fraction (not recorded which). This chain links TRBV5-1 with TRBJ2-1; no reliable D call. This clonotype originated in a male donor with ankylosing spondylitis. The CDR3 spells CASLPGPEVRYEQFF. In DNA form, the CDR3 reads TGCGCCAGCCTCCCGGGCCCCGAGGTGAGGTATGAGCAGTTCTTC.